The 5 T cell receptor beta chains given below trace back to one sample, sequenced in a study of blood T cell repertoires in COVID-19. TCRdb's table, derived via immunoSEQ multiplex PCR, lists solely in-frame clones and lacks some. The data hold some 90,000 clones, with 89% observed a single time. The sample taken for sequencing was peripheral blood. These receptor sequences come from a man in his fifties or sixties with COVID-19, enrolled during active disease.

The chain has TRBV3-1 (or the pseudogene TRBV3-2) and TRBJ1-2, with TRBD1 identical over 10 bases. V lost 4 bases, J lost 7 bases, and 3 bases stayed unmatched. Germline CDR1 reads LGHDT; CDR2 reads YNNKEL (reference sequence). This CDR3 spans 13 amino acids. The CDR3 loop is CASSPTGGSGYTF. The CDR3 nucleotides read TGTGCCAGCAGCCCGACAGGGGGCTCTGGCTACACCTTC.

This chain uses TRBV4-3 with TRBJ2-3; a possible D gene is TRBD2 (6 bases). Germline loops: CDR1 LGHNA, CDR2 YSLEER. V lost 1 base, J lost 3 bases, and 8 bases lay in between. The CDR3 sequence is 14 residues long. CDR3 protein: CASSQGLGTDTQYF. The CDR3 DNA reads TGCGCCAGCAGCCAAGGACTAGGTACAGATACGCAGTATTTT.

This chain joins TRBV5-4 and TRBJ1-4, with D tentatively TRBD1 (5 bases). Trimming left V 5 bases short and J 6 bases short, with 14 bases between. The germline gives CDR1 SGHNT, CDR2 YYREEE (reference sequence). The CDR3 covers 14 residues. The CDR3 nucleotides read TGTGCCAGCAGTGGCGACAGATTAGATGAAAAACTGTTTTTT. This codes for CASSGDRLDEKLFF.

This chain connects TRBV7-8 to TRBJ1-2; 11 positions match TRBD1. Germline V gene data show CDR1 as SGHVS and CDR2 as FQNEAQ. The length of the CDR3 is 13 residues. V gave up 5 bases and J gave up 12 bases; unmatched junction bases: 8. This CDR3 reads CASSPGTGGGNTF. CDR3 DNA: TGTGCCAGCAGCCCCGGGACAGGGGGTGGGAACACCTTC.

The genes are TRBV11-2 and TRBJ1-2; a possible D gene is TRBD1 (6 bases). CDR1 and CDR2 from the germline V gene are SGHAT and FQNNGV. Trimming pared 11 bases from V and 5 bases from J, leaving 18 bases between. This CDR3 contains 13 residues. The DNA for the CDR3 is TGTGCCTCCGGCGGGGGCGCTGGGTATGGCTACACCTTC. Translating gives CASGGGAGYGYTF.